These T cell receptor beta chains were read from a single sample in a study of blood T cells in healthy people across ages. Using its own MiXCR run on the 5' RACE reads, TCRdb lists one record per CDR3 protein. The table records over 300,000 distinct CDR3 sequences, roughly half of them present only once. Sequenced material: blood. The receptors here all came from a man aged 60 to 69 in good health. Each CDR3 is given with its conserved first and last residue.

TRBV24-1	CATSDRGTLNAGELFF
TRBV10-3	CAISERREGRVEQFF
TRBV5-1	CASSKTGLQTNEKLFF
TRBV12-3/TRBV12-4	CASSLSGGGVNEQFF
TRBV7-3	CASSLRPGLPTGELFF
TRBV5-1	CASSLGGASRGGANVLTF
TRBV9	CASAQAGGQETQYF
TRBV20-1	CSASSSVSYEQYF
TRBV6-2/TRBV6-3	CASRVGQSYEQYF
TRBV28	CASSKVPYGYTF